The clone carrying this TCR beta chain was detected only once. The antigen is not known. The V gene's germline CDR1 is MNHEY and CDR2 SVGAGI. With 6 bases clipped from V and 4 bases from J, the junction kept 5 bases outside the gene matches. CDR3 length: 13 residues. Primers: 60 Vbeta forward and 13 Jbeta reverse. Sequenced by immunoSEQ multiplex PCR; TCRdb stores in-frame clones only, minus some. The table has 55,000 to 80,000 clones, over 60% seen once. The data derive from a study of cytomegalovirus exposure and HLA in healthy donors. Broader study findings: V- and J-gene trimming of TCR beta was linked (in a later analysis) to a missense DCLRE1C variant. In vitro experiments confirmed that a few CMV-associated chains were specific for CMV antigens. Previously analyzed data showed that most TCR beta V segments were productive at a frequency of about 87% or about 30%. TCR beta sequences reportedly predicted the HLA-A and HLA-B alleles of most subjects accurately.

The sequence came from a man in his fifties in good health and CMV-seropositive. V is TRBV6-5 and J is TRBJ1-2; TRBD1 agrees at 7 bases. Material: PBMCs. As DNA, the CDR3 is TGTGCCAGCAGCCCCACAGGGGTCTATGGCTACACCTTC. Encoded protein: CASSPTGVYGYTF.